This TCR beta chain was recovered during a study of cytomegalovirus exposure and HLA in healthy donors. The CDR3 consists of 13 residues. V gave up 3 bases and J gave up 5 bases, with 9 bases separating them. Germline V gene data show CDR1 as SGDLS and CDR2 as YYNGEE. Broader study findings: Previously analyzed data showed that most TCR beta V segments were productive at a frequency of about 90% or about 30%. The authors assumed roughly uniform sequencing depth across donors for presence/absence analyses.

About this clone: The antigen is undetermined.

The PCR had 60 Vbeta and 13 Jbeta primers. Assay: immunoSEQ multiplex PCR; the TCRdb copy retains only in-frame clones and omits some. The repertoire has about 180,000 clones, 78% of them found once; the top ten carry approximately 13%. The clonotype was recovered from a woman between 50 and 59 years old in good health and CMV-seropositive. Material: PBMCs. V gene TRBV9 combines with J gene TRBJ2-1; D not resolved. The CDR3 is CASSARRDNEQFF. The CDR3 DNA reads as TGTGCCAGCAGCGCCCGACGGGACAATGAGCAGTTCTTC.